This passage covers 21 T cell receptor beta chains from one sample sequenced in a study of early T cells in non-severe SARS-CoV-2 infection. One entry per CDR3 protein, called by TCRdb with MiXCR from the 5' RACE reads. Among roughly 51,000 distinct CDR3 sequences, roughly 7.6% were seen once, and the ten largest hold about 10%. This sample comprised whole blood, obtained at baseline. The receptors stem from an adult who was a healthcare worker with PCR-confirmed SARS-CoV-2 infection or an uninfected control (not recorded which).

At least ten counts were recorded for this clonotype. The chain links TRBV2 to TRBJ2-1; D gene unclear. The CDR3 sequence is 14 residues long. V was clipped by 5 bases and J by 8 bases, with 16 bases between them. Germline V CDR1 and CDR2: SNHLY, FYNNEI. The CDR3 is CASSKTTLYHEQFF. The CDR3 DNA follows: TGTGCCAGCAGTAAAACGACCCTTTACCATGAGCAGTTCTTC.

This clonotype was picked up a small number of times. The J gene is TRBJ2-1, the V gene TRBV7-8, with 9 bases that match TRBD2. V shed 1 base and J 6 bases; nucleotides not matched to a gene: 7. Germline V gene sequence: CDR1 SGHVS, CDR2 FQNEAQ. The CDR3 is 16 residues long. The CDR3 sequence is CASSLVRPSGVNEQFF. The CDR3 DNA reads TGTGCCAGCAGCTTAGTACGGCCTAGCGGGGTCAATGAGCAGTTCTTC.

This clonotype was recorded many times. The chain couples TRBV11-2 to TRBJ2-3, with D possibly matching TRBD2 (6 bases). There are 17 residues in the CDR3. Germline values: CDR1 SGHAT, CDR2 FQNNGV. V dropped 0 bases and J dropped 3 bases, with 16 bases sitting between them. Here the CDR3 DNA reads TGTGCCAGCAGCTTAGAGGACTACCCAGACCTTACAGATACGCAGTATTTT. Translated, it gives CASSLEDYPDLTDTQYF.

This chain uses TRBV7-6 with TRBJ2-6; D call uncertain. Germline V gene data show CDR1 as SGHVS and CDR2 as FNYEAQ. Trimming took 5 bases from V and 2 from J, leaving 10 bases between them. This CDR3 is 15 amino acids long. The chain's CDR3 is CASSVKAAGANVLTF. CDR3 sequence (DNA): TGTGCCAGCAGCGTGAAGGCGGCTGGGGCCAACGTCCTGACTTTC.

This clonotype was seen ten or more times. The rearrangement links TRBV7-3 to TRBJ2-3, with 10 bases fitting TRBD1. Trimming removed 5 bases from V and 4 bases from J; junction bases left unmatched: 3. The CDR3 spans 14 residues. CDR1 and CDR2 (germline): SGHTA, FQGTGA. CDR3 residues: CASSPGQGADTQYF. The CDR3 nucleotides read TGTGCCAGCAGCCCCGGACAGGGGGCAGATACGCAGTATTTT.

This chain joins TRBV5-1 and TRBJ2-1; TRBD1 matches at 9 bases. CDR1 and CDR2 from the germline V gene are SGHRS and YFSETQ. The V segment lost 4 bases and the J segment 7 bases; nucleotides outside the gene matches: 6. The CDR3 runs to 14 residues. CDR3 bases: TGCGCCAGCAGCCACGGACAGGGGTGGAATGAGCAGTTCTTC. This gives the protein CASSHGQGWNEQFF.

This clonotype was detected many times. The junction departs from germline at one end; a sequencing error may be responsible. J is TRBJ1-4 and V is TRBV29-1; 11 nucleotides line up with TRBD1. This CDR3 is built from 16 residues. Germline V CDR1 and CDR2: SQVTM, ANQGSEA. The CDR3, as DNA: TGCAGCGTTGAAGGAGTTGGACAGGGGGCTAAGGAAAAACTGTTTTTT. Protein product: CSVEGVGQGAKEKLFF.

This clonotype has ten or more counts. The DNA of the CDR3 is TGTGCCAGCTCACCGGGGACTAGCGGAGGTCGGGACGAGCAGTACTTC. The encoded protein is CASSPGTSGGRDEQYF. The chain has TRBV18 and TRBJ2-7; 11 bases agree with TRBD2. The CDR3 has 16 residues. Germline values: CDR1 KGHSH, CDR2 LQKENI. V was clipped by 3 bases and J by 5 bases; unmatched bases: 9.

There are a few counts of this clonotype. This rearrangement joins TRBV12-3 or TRBV12-4 to TRBJ2-1, with D perhaps assigned TRBD1 or TRBD2 (7 bases each). The length of the CDR3 is 15 residues. With 5 bases removed from V and 5 bases from J, the gap between germline ends came to 16 bases. CDR3 sequence reads: CASSMGRGLDNEQFF. Here the CDR3 DNA reads TGTGCCAGCAGTATGGGGAGGGGGCTAGACAATGAGCAGTTCTTC.

This sequence joins TRBV10-2 and TRBJ2-1; D might be TRBD2 (5 bases). CDR1 is WSHSY, CDR2 SAAADI, per germline. CDR3 length: 13 amino acids. V was pared by 0 bases and J by 9 bases, with 9 bases between. In nucleotides, the CDR3 is TGCGCCAGCAGTGAGTCACGGGGTACTGAGCAGTTCTTC. It yields the protein CASSESRGTEQFF.

This clonotype was found a few times. The chain joins TRBV12-3 or TRBV12-4 to TRBJ2-2; 11 nucleotides match TRBD2. With 6 bases clipped from V and 7 bases from J, the junction kept 4 bases outside the gene matches. The CDR3 spans 14 residues. CDR3: CASRLAGAGGELFF. CDR3 coding DNA: TGTGCCAGCAGACTAGCGGGAGCGGGCGGGGAGCTGTTTTTT.

This clonotype was counted at least ten times. The J gene is TRBJ2-5, the V gene TRBV13; D gene ambiguous. V shed 0 bases and J shed 2 bases, with 10 bases lying between them. The germline V gene has CDR1 PRHDT and CDR2 FYEKMQ (reference sequence). The CDR3 covers 15 residues. In DNA, the CDR3 is TGTGCCAGCAGCTTAGGCCGTAGGGTACAAGAGACCCAGTACTTC. Encoded protein: CASSLGRRVQETQYF.

The chain uses TRBV19 and TRBJ2-7; D is undetermined. This CDR3 is built from 16 residues. Deletions cut 6 bases from V and 0 bases from J, with 18 bases between. Germline lookup yields CDR1 LNHDA and CDR2 SQIVND (reference sequence). Written as DNA, the CDR3 is TGTGCCAGTAGCGAGGACCGACCTGAATTCTCCTACGAGCAGTACTTC. Protein product: CASSEDRPEFSYEQYF.

Many counts were recorded for this clonotype. The rearrangement joins TRBV7-9 to TRBJ2-5; D remains unclear. Deletions cut 4 bases from V and 0 bases from J, with 15 bases between. The germline gives CDR1 SEHNR, CDR2 FQNEAQ (reference sequence). The CDR3 covers 16 residues. The CDR3 coding sequence is TGTGCCAGCAGCTCTCCAAGAGAAGCTTACCAAGAGACCCAGTACTTC. It yields the protein CASSSPREAYQETQYF.

This clonotype was seen repeatedly, ten times or more. J is TRBJ2-1 and V is TRBV10-3, with a tentative D call TRBD2 (6 bases). Germline assignment: CDR1 ENHRY and CDR2 SYGVKD. The CDR3 runs 15 residues. V gave up 7 bases and J gave up 7 bases, with 20 bases separating them. This CDR3 reads CAIKNSGDYQNEQFF. The DNA for the CDR3 is TGTGCCATCAAAAATAGCGGCGATTACCAGAATGAGCAGTTCTTC.

The table lists this clonotype with many counts. This chain links TRBV19 with TRBJ2-3, with D uncertain. Germline CDR1 and CDR2: LNHDA and SQIVND (reference sequence). Deletions cut 3 bases from V and 6 bases from J, with 10 bases between. This CDR3 spans 13 amino acids. The CDR3 sequence: CASSIAETDTQYF. The DNA for the CDR3 is TGTGCCAGTAGTATCGCGGAGACGGATACGCAGTATTTT.

This clonotype was found many times. The CDR3 DNA sequence: TGTGCCAGCAGCTCTCTAGCGGGGGAGCAGTTCTTC. As protein: CASSSLAGEQFF. The chain is built from TRBV7-2 and TRBJ2-1, with TRBD2 matching 9 bases. The CDR3 has 12 amino acids. The V gene end was trimmed by 4 bases and the J gene end by 10 bases; junction bases not matched to a gene: 2. Germline loops: CDR1 SGHTA, CDR2 FQGNSA. The full variable domain, in which reference TRBV7-2 and TRBJ2-1 provide the parts outside the CDR3, is GAGVSQSPSNKVTEKGKDVELRCDPISGHTALYWYRQSLGQGLEFLIYFQGNSAPDKSGLPSDRFSAERTGGSVSTLTIQRTQQEDSAVYLCASSSLAGEQFFGPGTRLTVL.

The rearrangement uses TRBV6-2 or TRBV6-3 and TRBJ2-7; tentative D call: TRBD1 (5 bases). Germline V gene lookup returns CDR1 MNHEY and CDR2 SVGEGT. The length of the CDR3 is 17 residues. Trimming removed 6 bases at V and 3 bases at J, with 24 bases between. The CDR3 reads CASSPTLPSQGYYEQYF. CDR3 in DNA: TGTGCCAGCAGCCCTACACTTCCTTCCCAGGGATACTACGAGCAGTACTTC.

This clonotype has more than one count but fewer than ten. The gene calls are TRBV12-5 and TRBJ1-2; no definite D call. Germline V gives CDR1 LGHNT, CDR2 FRNRAP. Trimming removed 3 bases at V and 2 bases at J, with 13 bases between. The CDR3 has 15 residues. The CDR3 here is CASGLAAFPNYGYTF. In DNA, the CDR3 is TGTGCTAGTGGTTTAGCCGCCTTCCCAAACTATGGCTACACCTTC. The entire variable domain, with the rest obtained from reference TRBV12-5 and TRBJ1-2, is as follows: DARVTQTPRHKVTEMGQEVTMRCQPILGHNTVFWYRQTMMQGLELLAYFRNRAPLDDSGMPKDRFSAEMPDATLATLKIQPSEPRDSAVYFCASGLAAFPNYGYTFGSGTRLTVV.

This clonotype showed up just a few times. J is TRBJ1-5 and V is TRBV12-3 or TRBV12-4; TRBD1 agrees at 8 bases. With V trimmed by 7 bases and J by 7 bases, 9 bases remained unmatched. CDR3 size: 14 residues. CDR3 amino acids: CASTTQGAGQPQHF. The CDR3 nucleotides are TGTGCCAGCACCACCCAGGGGGCCGGGCAGCCCCAGCATTTT.

This clonotype was detected only a few times. The V call is TRBV3-1, the J call TRBJ2-1, with D perhaps matching TRBD2 (9 bases). This CDR3 has 17 residues. Germline assignment: CDR1 LGHDT and CDR2 YNNKEL (reference sequence). With 1 base removed from V and 7 bases from J, the gap between germline ends came to 20 bases. The CDR3 nucleotides are TGTGCCAGCAGCCAAGCGGCTAGCGGGACAGGTAGGAATGAGCAGTTCTTC. This gives the protein CASSQAASGTGRNEQFF.